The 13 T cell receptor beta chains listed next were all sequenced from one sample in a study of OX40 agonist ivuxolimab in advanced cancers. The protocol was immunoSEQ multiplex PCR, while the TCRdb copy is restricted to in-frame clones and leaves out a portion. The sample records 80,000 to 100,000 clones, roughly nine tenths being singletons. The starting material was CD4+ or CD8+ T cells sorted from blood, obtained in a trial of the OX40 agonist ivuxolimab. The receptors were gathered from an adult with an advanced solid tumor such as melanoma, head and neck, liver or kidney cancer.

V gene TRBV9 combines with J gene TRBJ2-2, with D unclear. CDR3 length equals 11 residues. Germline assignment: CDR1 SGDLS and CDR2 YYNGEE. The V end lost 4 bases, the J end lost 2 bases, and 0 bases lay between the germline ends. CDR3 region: CASSNTGELFF. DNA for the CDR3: TGTGCCAGCAGCAACACCGGGGAGCTGTTTTTT.

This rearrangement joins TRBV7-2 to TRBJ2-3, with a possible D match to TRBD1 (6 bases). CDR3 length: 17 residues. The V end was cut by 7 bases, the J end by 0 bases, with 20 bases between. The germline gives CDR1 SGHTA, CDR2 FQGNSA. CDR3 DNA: TGTGCCAGCAATTTACTAGGGGGTGGGGCTAGCACAGATACGCAGTATTTT. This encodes CASNLLGGGASTDTQYF.

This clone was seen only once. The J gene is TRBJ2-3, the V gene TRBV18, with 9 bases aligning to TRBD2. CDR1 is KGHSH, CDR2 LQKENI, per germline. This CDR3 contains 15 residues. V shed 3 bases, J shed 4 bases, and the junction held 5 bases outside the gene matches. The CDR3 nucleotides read TGTGCCAGCTCACCCCCTAGCGGGACGGCAGATACGCAGTATTTT. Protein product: CASSPPSGTADTQYF.

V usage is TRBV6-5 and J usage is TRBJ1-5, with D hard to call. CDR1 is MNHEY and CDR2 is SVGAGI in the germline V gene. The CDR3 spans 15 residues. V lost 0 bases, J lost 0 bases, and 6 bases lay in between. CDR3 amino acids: CASSYSSSSNQPQHF. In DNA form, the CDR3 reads TGTGCCAGCAGTTACTCGTCCTCTAGCAATCAGCCCCAGCATTTT.

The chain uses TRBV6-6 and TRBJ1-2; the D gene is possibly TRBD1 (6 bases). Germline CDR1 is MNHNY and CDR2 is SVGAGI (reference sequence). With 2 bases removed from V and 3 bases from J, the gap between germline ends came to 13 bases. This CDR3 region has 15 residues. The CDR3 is CASSYGRGGDYGYTF. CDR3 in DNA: TGTGCCAGCAGTTACGGCCGGGGGGGCGACTATGGCTACACCTTC.

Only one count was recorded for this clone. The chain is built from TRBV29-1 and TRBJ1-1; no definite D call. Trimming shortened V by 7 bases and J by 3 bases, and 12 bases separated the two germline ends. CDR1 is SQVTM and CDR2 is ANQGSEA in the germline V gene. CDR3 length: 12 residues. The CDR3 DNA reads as TGCAGCGCCACTTTTAGCGACACTGAAGCTTTCTTT. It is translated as CSATFSDTEAFF.

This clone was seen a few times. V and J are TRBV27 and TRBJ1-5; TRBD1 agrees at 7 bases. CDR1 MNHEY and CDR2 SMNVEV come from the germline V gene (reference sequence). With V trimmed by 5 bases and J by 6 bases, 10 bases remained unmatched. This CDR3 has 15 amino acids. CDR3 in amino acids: CASSQQGPYGQPQHF. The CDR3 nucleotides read TGTGCCAGCAGTCAACAGGGGCCCTACGGTCAGCCCCAGCATTTT.

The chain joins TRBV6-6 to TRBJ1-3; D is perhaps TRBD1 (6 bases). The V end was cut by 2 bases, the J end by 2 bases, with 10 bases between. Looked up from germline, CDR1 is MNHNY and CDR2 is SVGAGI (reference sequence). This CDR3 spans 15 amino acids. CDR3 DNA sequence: TGTGCCAGCAGTTACCACACAGGGACTGGAAACACCATATATTTT. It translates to CASSYHTGTGNTIYF.

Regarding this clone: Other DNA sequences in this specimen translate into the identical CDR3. Here the CDR3 DNA reads TGTGCCTGGAGTGGGGGGGGCAATCAGCCCCAGCATTTT. Translation: CAWSGGGNQPQHF. V is TRBV30 and J is TRBJ1-5, with D maybe TRBD1 (5 bases). V lost 1 base and J 2 bases, leaving 6 bases between the germline ends. Germline CDR1 GTSNPN, CDR2 SVGIG (reference sequence). This CDR3 is built from 13 residues.

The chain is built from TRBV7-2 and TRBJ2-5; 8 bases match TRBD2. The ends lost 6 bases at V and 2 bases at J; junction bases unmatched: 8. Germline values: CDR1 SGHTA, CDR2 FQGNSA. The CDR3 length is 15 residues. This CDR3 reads CASRPPGLGQETQYF. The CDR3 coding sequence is TGTGCCAGCAGGCCCCCGGGACTAGGACAAGAGACCCAGTACTTC. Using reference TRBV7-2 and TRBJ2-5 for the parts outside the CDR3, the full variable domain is GAGVSQSPSNKVTEKGKDVELRCDPISGHTALYWYRQSLGQGLEFLIYFQGNSAPDKSGLPSDRFSAERTGGSVSTLTIQRTQQEDSAVYLCASRPPGLGQETQYFGPGTRLLVL.

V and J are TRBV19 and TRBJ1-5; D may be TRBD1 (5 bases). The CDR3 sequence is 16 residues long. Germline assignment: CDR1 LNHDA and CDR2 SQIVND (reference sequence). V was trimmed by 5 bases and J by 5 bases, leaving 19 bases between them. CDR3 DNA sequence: TGTGCCAGTAGTTTTGGGGGGATAAGGGAGCATCAGCCCCAGCATTTT. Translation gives CASSFGGIREHQPQHF.

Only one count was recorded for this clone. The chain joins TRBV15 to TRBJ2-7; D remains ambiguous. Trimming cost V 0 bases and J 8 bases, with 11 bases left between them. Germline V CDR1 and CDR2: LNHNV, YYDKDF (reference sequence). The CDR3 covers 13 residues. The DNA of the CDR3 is TGTGCCACCAGCAGAGATCCGGGCACCAAGCAGTACTTC. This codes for CATSRDPGTKQYF.

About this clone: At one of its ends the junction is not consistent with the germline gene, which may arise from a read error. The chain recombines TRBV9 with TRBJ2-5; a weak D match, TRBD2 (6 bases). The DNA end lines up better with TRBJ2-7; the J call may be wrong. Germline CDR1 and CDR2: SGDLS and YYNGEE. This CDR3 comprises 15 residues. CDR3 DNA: TGTGCCAGCAGCGTCGGAGGGGCTAGCTCCCACGAGCAGTACTTC. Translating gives CASSVGGASSHEQYF.